This paragraph reports one T cell receptor (beta chain). This specimen comes from a study of blood T cell repertoires in COVID-19. Between the trimmed V and J ends, which lost 3 bases and 7 bases, there was a span of 4 bases. Germline V gene lookup returns CDR1 MDHEN and CDR2 SYDVKM. The CDR3 is 12 residues long. Here immunoSEQ multiplex PCR was the method, and the copy in TCRdb shows in-frame clones only, minus some. The table records 60,000 to 70,000 clones, approximately 86% of them present only once. The TCR was taken from a man aged 35-49 years with COVID-19, enrolled during active disease. The rearrangement uses TRBV28 and TRBJ1-6; D gene uncertain. The sequenced sample consisted of peripheral blood. The CDR3 bases are TGTGCCAGCAGTTTCCGGAATTCACCCCTCCACTTT. Translated: CASSFRNSPLHF. The complete variable domain, with remaining parts taken from reference TRBV28 and TRBJ1-6, reads DVKVTQSSRYLVKRTGEKVFLECVQDMDHENMFWYRQDPGLGLRLIYFSYDVKMKEKGDIPEGYSVSREKKERFSLILESASTNQTSMYLCASSFRNSPLHFGNGTRLTVT.